A selection of T cell receptor beta chains follows, all from one sample in a study of shared clonotypes between healthy human individuals. This table comes from immunoSEQ multiplex PCR, and its TCRdb copy is limited to in-frame clones, with some not included. The data contain about 2.4 million clones, 93% of them singletons. The specimen was naive CD4+ T cells from PBMCs. These receptors were obtained from a man aged 18 to 29 in good health. Some clones in this sample may be carry-over from other donors' samples. CDR3s include the opening cysteine and the closing phenylalanine or tryptophan. The D gene is left open where the match is weak. Only some rows state a clone size, as once, few, many or a class for expanded clones.

D gene	V gene	CDR3 length	clone size	J gene	CDR3 protein	CDR3 DNA
NA	TRBV29-1	13	NA	TRBJ1-1	CSVVGTLGTEAFF	TGCAGCGTTGTGGGGACTCTGGGGACTGAAGCTTTCTTT
NA	TRBV18	14	once	TRBJ1-6	CASSPVARNSPLHF	TGTGCCAGCTCACCAGTGGCGAGGAATTCACCCCTCCACTTT
NA	TRBV5-4	15	NA	TRBJ2-5	CASSLGGDVRETQYF	TGTGCCAGCAGCCTGGGGGGTGACGTGAGAGAGACCCAGTACTTC
TRBD1	TRBV18	13	NA	TRBJ1-1	CASSPQDRAEAFF	TGTGCCAGCTCACCACAGGACAGGGCCGAAGCTTTCTTT
NA	TRBV11-2	12	NA	TRBJ1-2	CASTTADYGYTF	TGTGCCAGCACTACTGCCGACTATGGCTACACCTTC
TRBD1	TRBV28	14	NA	TRBJ2-7	CASSSRGSSYEQYF	TGTGCCAGCAGCTCCAGGGGGAGCTCCTACGAGCAGTACTTC
NA	TRBV5-1	15	NA	TRBJ1-4	CASSLEGGTNEKLFF	TGCGCCAGCAGCTTGGAGGGGGGTACTAATGAAAAACTGTTTTTT
NA	TRBV4-1	14	NA	TRBJ1-6	CASSQDHQASPLHF	TGCGCCAGCAGCCAAGATCACCAAGCTTCACCCCTCCACTTT
TRBD2	TRBV7-2	17	NA	TRBJ2-1	CASSLFPTSYGYNEQFF	TGTGCCAGCAGCTTATTCCCGACTAGCTACGGTTACAATGAGCAGTTCTTC
NA	TRBV5-4	13	once	TRBJ2-1	CASSPPTNNEQFF	TGTGCCAGCAGCCCGCCAACCAACAATGAGCAGTTCTTC
NA	TRBV2	14	NA	TRBJ1-1	CASFNRVGVTEAFF	TGTGCCAGCTTTAACAGGGTGGGCGTCACTGAAGCTTTCTTT
TRBD2	TRBV11-2	17	NA	TRBJ2-5	CASSPTSGRVGRETQYF	TGTGCCAGCAGCCCCACTAGCGGGAGGGTAGGTCGAGAGACCCAGTACTTC
NA	TRBV7-9	16	NA	TRBJ1-5	CASSSREWGPNQPQHF	TGTGCCAGCAGCTCCAGGGAGTGGGGCCCAAATCAGCCCCAGCATTTT
NA	TRBV7-3	13	NA	TRBJ1-2	CASSLSTNYGYTF	TGTGCCAGCAGCTTGAGTACTAACTATGGCTACACCTTC
NA	TRBV7-8	13	NA	TRBJ1-3	CASSFWSGNTIYF	TGTGCCAGCAGCTTTTGGTCTGGAAACACCATATATTTT